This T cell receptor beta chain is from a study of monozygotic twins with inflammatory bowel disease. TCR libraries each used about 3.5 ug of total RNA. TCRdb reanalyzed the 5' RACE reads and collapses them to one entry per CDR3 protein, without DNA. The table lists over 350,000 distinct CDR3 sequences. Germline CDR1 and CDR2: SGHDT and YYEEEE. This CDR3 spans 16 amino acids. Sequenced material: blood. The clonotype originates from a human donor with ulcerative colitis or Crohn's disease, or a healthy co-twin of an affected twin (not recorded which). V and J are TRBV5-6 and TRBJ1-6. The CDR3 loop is CASLNGERVYNSPLHF.